Presented here are 15 T cell receptor beta chains from one specimen sequenced in a study of shared clonotypes between healthy human individuals. Clones were sequenced by immunoSEQ multiplex PCR, and TCRdb holds only the in-frame ones, with some missing. The sample lists about 610,000 clones; around 97% were seen once. The sequencing input was naive CD4+ T cells sorted from blood. Subset noted: CD45RA+ positively selected. The receptors were gathered from a woman aged 25-40 years in good health.

The chain has TRBV5-1 and TRBJ2-2; the match to TRBD2 covers 7 bases. V dropped 1 base and J dropped 5; count of bases not matched to a gene: 2. This CDR3 has 14 amino acids. Germline-derived CDR1 and CDR2 are SGHRS and YFSETQ. CDR3 residues: CASSLSGGTGELFF. In nucleotides, the CDR3 is TGCGCCAGCAGCTTGTCCGGGGGGACCGGGGAGCTGTTTTTT.

The V call is TRBV28, the J call TRBJ1-2; weak D call: TRBD1 (5 bases). CDR3 length: 12 residues. Trimming took off 5 bases at V and 4 bases at J, with 8 bases between the two ends. Germline assignment: CDR1 MDHEN and CDR2 SYDVKM. CDR3 nucleotide sequence: TGTGCCAGCAGTCGGGGGTTCTATGGCTACACCTTC. Amino acid sequence: CASSRGFYGYTF.

The CDR3 region is CASSRPGQKYGYTF. Written as DNA, the CDR3 is TGTGCCAGCAGTAGACCGGGACAAAAGTATGGCTACACCTTC. This chain connects TRBV6-1 to TRBJ1-2; D might be TRBD1 (6 bases). Germline CDR1 MNHNS, CDR2 SASEGT. The germline V and J ends were trimmed by 5 bases and 5 bases, with 15 bases remaining between them. CDR3 length equals 14 residues.

This chain uses TRBV4-1 with TRBJ2-4; maybe TRBD2 (5 bases). V lost 0 bases and J lost 8, with 14 bases in between. Germline V CDR1 and CDR2: MGHRA, YSYEKL. The CDR3 runs 15 residues. This CDR3 is CASSQEGALADIQYF. The CDR3 coding sequence is TGCGCCAGCAGCCAAGAGGGAGCCCTCGCGGACATTCAGTACTTC.

V is TRBV7-3 and J is TRBJ2-5; D is ambiguous. Trimming left V 2 bases short and J 0 bases short, with 7 bases between. The germline CDR1 and CDR2 sequences are SGHTA and FQGTGA. This CDR3 spans 14 amino acids. The CDR3 DNA reads as TGTGCCAGCAGCTTATTCAGTAACCAAGAGACCCAGTACTTC. Amino acid sequence: CASSLFSNQETQYF.

This chain links TRBV4-2 with TRBJ2-7; 9 bases map to TRBD2. The CDR3 loop spans 15 amino acids. V shed 3 bases, J shed 4 bases, and the junction held 7 bases outside the gene matches. In germline, CDR1 is LGHNA, CDR2 YNFKEQ. The CDR3 bases are TGTGCCAGCAGCCACGTGACTAGCGGAAAATACGAGCAGTACTTC. It yields the protein CASSHVTSGKYEQYF.

The V gene is TRBV7-2, the J gene TRBJ2-7; D is unresolved. This CDR3 region has 14 residues. V dropped 5 bases and J dropped 0 bases, with 11 bases sitting between them. Germline V gene lookup returns CDR1 SGHTA and CDR2 FQGNSA. DNA for the CDR3: TGTGCCAGCAGCCGAGGCGGAAGCTCCTACGAGCAGTACTTC. Its translation is CASSRGGSSYEQYF.

V is TRBV28 and J is TRBJ2-7; D possibly uses TRBD1 or TRBD2 (5 bases each). In germline, CDR1 is MDHEN, CDR2 SYDVKM. The V end lost 7 bases, the J end lost 2 bases, and 15 bases lay between the germline ends. CDR3 length: 14 amino acids. The CDR3 loop is CASISGTATYEQYF. The CDR3 DNA reads as TGTGCCAGCATATCCGGGACCGCAACCTACGAGCAGTACTTC.

The chain carries TRBV28 and TRBJ2-2; 8 bases map to TRBD1. The V and J ends lost 6 bases and 5 bases, in that order; junction bases with no gene match: 8. Per germline, CDR1 MDHEN and CDR2 SYDVKM. The CDR3 spans 15 residues. CDR3 residues: CASRTGTGRTGELFF. The CDR3 DNA is TGTGCCAGCAGAACCGGGACAGGTAGAACCGGGGAGCTGTTTTTT.

This clone is a singleton in its sample. The chain combines TRBV5-1 with TRBJ2-7; the match to TRBD1 covers 12 bases. The CDR3 loop spans 15 amino acids. CDR1 and CDR2 from the germline V gene are SGHRS and YFSETQ. With 4 bases clipped from V and 4 bases from J, the junction kept 6 bases outside the gene matches. CDR3 loop: CASSPKGQGAYEQYF. The CDR3 bases are TGCGCCAGCAGCCCCAAGGGACAGGGGGCGTACGAGCAGTACTTC.

The chain combines TRBV7-8 with TRBJ2-7, with 10 bases identical to TRBD2. CDR1 and CDR2 (germline): SGHVS, FQNEAQ. Trimming removed 4 bases from V and 0 bases from J; junction bases left unmatched: 3. This CDR3 contains 15 residues. CDR3 in DNA: TGTGCCAGCAGCTACTCTAGCGGGAGCTCCTACGAGCAGTACTTC. The encoded protein is CASSYSSGSSYEQYF.

The sample holds one count of this clone. The chain uses TRBV5-5 and TRBJ2-1; D unresolved. Germline assignment: CDR1 SGHKS and CDR2 YYEKEE (reference sequence). The CDR3 is made up of 13 amino acids. The V gene lost 0 bases and the J gene lost 5 bases, with 6 bases spanning the gap. CDR3 residues: CASSLAGDNEQFF. CDR3 bases: TGTGCCAGCAGCTTGGCCGGTGACAATGAGCAGTTCTTC.

The J gene is TRBJ1-1, the V gene TRBV5-6, with D tentatively TRBD1 (6 bases). The CDR3 contains 13 residues. The V end lost 3 bases, the J end lost 0 bases, and 6 bases lay between the germline ends. Germline assignment: CDR1 SGHDT and CDR2 YYEEEE. This CDR3 is CASSWTVNTEAFF. The DNA for the CDR3 is TGTGCCAGCAGCTGGACAGTGAACACTGAAGCTTTCTTT.

This chain uses TRBV18 with TRBJ1-5; no definite D call. The CDR3 sequence is 16 residues long. V was clipped by 1 base and J by 0 bases, with 10 bases between them. CDR1 is KGHSH and CDR2 is LQKENI in the germline V gene. CDR3 sequence reads: CASSPLPVYSNQPQHF. CDR3 DNA sequence: TGTGCCAGCTCACCACTGCCAGTTTATAGCAATCAGCCCCAGCATTTT.

This chain connects TRBV6-5 to TRBJ2-7, with D uncertain. V lost 6 bases to trimming and J lost 3 bases, with 6 bases between them. The V gene's germline CDR1 is MNHEY and CDR2 SVGAGI. The length of the CDR3 is 11 residues. The CDR3 DNA sequence: TGTGCCAGCAGAATAAACTACGAGCAGTACTTC. It encodes CASRINYEQYF.